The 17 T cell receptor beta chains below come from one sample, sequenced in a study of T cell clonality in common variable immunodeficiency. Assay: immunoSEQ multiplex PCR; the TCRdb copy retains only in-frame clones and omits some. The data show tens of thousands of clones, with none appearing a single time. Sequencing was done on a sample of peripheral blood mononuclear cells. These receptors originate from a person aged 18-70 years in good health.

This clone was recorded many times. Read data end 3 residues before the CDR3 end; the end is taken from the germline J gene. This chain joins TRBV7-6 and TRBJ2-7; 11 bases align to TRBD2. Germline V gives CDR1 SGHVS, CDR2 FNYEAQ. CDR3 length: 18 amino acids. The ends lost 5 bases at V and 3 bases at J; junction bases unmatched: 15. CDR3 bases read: TGTGCCAGCAGCCTCCGGGGACTAGCGGATCTTTCCGACTACGAG. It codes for CASSLRGLADLSDYE. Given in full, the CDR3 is CASSLRGLADLSDYEQYF.

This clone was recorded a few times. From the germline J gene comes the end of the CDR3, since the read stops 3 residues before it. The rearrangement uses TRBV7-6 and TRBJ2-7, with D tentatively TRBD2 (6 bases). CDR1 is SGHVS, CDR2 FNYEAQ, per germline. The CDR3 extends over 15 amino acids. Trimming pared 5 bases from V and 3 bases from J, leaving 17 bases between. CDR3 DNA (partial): TGTGCCAGCAGCCTAGGCCAGCGGGCCATCTACGAG. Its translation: CASSLGQRAIYE. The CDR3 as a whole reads CASSLGQRAIYEQYF.

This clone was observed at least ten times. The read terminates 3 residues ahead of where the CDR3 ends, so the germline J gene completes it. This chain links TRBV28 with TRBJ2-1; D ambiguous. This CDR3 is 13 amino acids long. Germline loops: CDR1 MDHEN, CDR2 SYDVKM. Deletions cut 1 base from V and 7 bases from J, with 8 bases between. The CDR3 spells CASSLSRVNEQFF. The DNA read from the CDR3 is TGTGCCAGCAGTTTATCTAGAGTAAATGAG.

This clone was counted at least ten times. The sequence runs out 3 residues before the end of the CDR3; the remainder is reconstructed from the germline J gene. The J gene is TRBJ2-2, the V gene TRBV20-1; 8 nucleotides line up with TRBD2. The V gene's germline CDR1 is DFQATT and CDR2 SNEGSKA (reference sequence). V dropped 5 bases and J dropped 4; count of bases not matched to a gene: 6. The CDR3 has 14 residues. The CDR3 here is CSAPRLASTGELFF. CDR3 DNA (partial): TGCAGTGCTCCACGACTAGCGTCCACCGGGGAG.

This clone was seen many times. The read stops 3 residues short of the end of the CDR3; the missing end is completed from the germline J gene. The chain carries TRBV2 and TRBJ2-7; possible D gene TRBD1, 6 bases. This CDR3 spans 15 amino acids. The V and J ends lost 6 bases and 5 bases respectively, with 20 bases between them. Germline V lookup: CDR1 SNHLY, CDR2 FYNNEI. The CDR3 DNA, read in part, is TGTGCCAGCAGGGGGGCTATGGGTCGTCAGGACGAG. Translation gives CASRGAMGRQDE. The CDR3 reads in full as CASRGAMGRQDEQYF. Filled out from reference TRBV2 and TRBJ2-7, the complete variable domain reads EPEVTQTPSHQVTQMGQEVILRCVPISNHLYFYWYRQILGQKVEFLVSFYNNEISEKSEIFDDQFSVERPDGSNFTLKIRSTKLEDSAMYFCASRGAMGRQDEQYFGPGTRLTVT.

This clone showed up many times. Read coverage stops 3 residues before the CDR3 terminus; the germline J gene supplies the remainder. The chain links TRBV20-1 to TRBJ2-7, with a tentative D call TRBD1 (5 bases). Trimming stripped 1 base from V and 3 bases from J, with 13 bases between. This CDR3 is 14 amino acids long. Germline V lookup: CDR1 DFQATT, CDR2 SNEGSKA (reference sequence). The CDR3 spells CSARVQGGIYEQYF. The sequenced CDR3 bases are TGCAGTGCTAGAGTCCAGGGCGGTATCTACGAG.

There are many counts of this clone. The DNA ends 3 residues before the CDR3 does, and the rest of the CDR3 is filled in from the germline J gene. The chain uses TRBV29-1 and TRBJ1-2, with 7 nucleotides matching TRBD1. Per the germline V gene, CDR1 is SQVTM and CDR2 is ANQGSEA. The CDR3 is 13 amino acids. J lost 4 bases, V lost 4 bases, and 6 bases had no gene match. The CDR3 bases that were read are TGCAGCGTTGGGGCCGGGACAGCCTATGGC. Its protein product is CSVGAGTAYG. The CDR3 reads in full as CSVGAGTAYGYTF. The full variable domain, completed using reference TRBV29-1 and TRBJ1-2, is SAVISQKPSRDICQRGTSLTIQCQVDSQVTMMFWYRQQPGQSLTLIATANQGSEATYESGFVIDKFPISRPNLTFSTLTVSNMSPEDSSIYLCSVGAGTAYGYTFGSGTRLTVV.

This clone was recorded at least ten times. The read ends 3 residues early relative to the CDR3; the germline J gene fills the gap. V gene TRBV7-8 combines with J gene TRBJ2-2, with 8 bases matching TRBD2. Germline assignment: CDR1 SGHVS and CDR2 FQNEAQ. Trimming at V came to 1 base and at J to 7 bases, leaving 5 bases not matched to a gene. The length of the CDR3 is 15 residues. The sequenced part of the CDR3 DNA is TGTGCCAGCAGCTTAGGGACTAGCAAGGTCGGGGAG. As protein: CASSLGTSKVGE. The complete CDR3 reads CASSLGTSKVGELFF.

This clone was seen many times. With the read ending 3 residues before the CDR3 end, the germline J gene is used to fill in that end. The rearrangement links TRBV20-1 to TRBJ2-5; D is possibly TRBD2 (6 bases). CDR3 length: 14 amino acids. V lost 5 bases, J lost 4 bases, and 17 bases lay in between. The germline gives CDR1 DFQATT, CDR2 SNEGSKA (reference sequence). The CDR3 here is CSARVGGAGETQYF. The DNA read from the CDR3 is TGCAGTGCTCGGGTGGGGGGAGCGGGAGAGACC.

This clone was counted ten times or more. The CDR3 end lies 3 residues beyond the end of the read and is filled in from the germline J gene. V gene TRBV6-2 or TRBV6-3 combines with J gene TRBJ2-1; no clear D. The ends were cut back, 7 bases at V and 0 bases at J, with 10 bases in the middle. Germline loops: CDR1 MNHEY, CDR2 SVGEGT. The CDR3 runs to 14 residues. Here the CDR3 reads CASTNVNSYNEQFF. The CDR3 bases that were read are TGTGCCAGCACTAACGTCAACTCCTACAATGAG.

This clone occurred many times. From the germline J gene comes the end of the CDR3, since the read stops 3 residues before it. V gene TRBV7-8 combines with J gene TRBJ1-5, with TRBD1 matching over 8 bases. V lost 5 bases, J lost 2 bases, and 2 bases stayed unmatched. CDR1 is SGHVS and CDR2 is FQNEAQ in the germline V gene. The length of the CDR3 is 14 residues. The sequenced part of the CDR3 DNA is TGTGCCAGCAGCGGGGGACAGGGCAATCAGCCC. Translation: CASSGGQGNQP. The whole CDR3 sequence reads CASSGGQGNQPQHF.

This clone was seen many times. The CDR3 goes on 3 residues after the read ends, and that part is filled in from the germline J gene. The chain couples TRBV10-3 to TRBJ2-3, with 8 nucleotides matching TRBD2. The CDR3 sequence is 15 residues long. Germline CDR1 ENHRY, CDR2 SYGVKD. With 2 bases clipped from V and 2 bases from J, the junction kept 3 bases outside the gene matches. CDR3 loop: CAISEREGDTDTQYF. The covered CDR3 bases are TGTGCCATCAGTGAGCGGGAGGGGGACACAGATACG.

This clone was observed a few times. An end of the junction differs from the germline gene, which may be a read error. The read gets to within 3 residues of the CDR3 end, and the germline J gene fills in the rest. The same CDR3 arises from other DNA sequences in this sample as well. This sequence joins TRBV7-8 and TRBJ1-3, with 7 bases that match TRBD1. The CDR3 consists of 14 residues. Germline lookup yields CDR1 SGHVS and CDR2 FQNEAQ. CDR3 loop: CASSSGGPLNTIYF. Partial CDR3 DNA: TGTGCCAGCAGCTCAGGGGGACCATTAAACACA.

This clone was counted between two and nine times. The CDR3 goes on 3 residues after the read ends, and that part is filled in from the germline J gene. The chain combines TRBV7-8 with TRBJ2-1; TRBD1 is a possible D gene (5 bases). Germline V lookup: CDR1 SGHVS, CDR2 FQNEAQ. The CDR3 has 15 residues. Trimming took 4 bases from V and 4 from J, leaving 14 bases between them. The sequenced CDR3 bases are TGTGCCAGCAGCTCCCTGGGCAGGGATTACAATGAG. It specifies CASSSLGRDYNE. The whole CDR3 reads CASSSLGRDYNEQFF.

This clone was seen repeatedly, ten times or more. Here the CDR3 reads CASSPRTSGVYEQYF. CDR3 DNA (partial): TGTGCCAGCAGCCCCCGGACTAGCGGGGTATACGAG. The rearrangement uses TRBV7-2 and TRBJ2-7, with 12 bases fitting TRBD2. From the germline J gene comes the end of the CDR3, since the read stops 3 residues before it. The J segment lost 4 bases and the V segment lost 5 bases, leaving 6 bases of the junction unmatched. Germline assignment: CDR1 SGHTA and CDR2 FQGNSA. The CDR3 loop spans 15 amino acids.

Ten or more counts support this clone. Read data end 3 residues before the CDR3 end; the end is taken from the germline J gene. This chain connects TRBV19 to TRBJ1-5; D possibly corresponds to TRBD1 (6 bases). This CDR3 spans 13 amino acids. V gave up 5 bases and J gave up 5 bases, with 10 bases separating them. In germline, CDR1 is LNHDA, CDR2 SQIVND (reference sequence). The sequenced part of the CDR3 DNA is TGTGCCAGTAGTCGCGACAGGTATCAGCCC. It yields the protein CASSRDRYQP. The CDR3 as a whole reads CASSRDRYQPQHF. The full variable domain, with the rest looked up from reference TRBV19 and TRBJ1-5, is DGGITQSPKYLFRKEGQNVTLSCEQNLNHDAMYWYRQDPGQGLRLIYYSQIVNDFQKGDIAEGYSVSREKKESFPLTVTSAQKNPTAFYLCASSRDRYQPQHFGDGTRLSIL.

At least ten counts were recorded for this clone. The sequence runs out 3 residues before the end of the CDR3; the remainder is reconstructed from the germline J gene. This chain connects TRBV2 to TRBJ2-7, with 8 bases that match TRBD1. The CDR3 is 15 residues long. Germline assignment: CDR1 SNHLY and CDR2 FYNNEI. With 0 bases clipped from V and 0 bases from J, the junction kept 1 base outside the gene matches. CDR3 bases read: TGTGCCAGCAGTGAAGCGGACAGGGCCTCCTACGAG. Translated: CASSEADRASYE. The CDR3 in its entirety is CASSEADRASYEQYF.